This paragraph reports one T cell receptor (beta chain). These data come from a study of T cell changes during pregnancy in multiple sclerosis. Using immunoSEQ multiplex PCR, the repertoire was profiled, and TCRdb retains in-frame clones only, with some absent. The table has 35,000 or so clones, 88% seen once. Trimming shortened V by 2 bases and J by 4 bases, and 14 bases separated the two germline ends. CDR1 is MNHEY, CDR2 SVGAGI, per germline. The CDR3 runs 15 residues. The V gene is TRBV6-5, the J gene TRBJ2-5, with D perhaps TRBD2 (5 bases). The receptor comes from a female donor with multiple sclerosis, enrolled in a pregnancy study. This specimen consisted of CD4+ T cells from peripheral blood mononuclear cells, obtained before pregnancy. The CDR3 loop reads CASSYRGLYRETQYF. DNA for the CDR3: TGTGCCAGCAGTTACAGAGGGCTTTATCGAGAGACCCAGTACTTC.